What follows describes a single T cell receptor (beta chain). Its matching antigen is unknown. The data derive from a study of graft-versus-host responses after intestinal transplantation. At the level of the study: Every recipient underwent anti-thymocyte globulin induction, then tacrolimus and steroids for approximately 3 years. General observations from the study: There were GvH clones found in recipient marrow, and some of them appeared first in ileum or blood.

The germline V and J ends were trimmed by 4 bases and 2 bases, with 12 bases remaining between them. This CDR3 is built from 15 residues. The germline CDR1 and CDR2 sequences are MNHEY and SMNVEV (reference sequence). Here immunoSEQ multiplex PCR was the method, and the copy in TCRdb shows in-frame clones only, minus some. This table has about 120,000 clones, 85% to 95% appearing once. The rearrangement uses TRBV27 and TRBJ1-5, with a weak D call TRBD1 (6 bases). This clonotype was sampled from a human donor who was the organ donor for an intestinal transplant. The specimen comprised unstimulated CD8+ T cells sorted from spleen or lymph node cells, sampled before transplant. This CDR3 is CASSSGDVGNQPQHF. The DNA of the CDR3 is TGTGCCAGCAGTTCAGGGGATGTCGGCAATCAGCCCCAGCATTTT.